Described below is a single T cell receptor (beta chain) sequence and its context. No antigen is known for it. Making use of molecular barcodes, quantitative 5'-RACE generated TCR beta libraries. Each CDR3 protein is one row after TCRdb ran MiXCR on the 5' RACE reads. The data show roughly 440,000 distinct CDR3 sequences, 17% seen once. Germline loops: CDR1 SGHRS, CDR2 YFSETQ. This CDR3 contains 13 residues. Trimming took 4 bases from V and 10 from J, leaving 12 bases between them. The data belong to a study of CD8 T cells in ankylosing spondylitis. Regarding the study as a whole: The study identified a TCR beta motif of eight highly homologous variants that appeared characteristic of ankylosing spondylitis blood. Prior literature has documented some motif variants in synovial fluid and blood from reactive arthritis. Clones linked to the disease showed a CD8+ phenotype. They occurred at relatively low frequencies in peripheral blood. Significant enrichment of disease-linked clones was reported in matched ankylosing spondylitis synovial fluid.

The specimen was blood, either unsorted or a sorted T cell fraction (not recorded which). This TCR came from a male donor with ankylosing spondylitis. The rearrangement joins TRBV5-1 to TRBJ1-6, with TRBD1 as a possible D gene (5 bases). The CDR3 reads CASSPIGGSPLHF. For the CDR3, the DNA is TGCGCCAGCAGCCCGATTGGGGGATCACCCCTCCACTTT.